These 31 T cell receptor beta chains share one sample of origin, sequenced in a study of cytomegalovirus exposure and HLA in healthy donors. The PCR made use of 60 Vbeta and 13 Jbeta primers. The data were produced by immunoSEQ multiplex PCR, yet TCRdb's version contains in-frame clones alone and is incomplete. The table lists roughly 140,000 clones, roughly 80% of them singletons. The specimen was PBMCs. The receptors stem from a woman aged 40 to 49 in good health and CMV-seropositive.

This clone was seen only once. This rearrangement joins TRBV25-1 to TRBJ1-2; D uncertain. The CDR3 contains 12 residues. V lost 3 bases to trimming and J lost 4 bases, with 6 bases between them. Germline CDR1 is MGHDK and CDR2 is SYGVNS. Here the CDR3 DNA reads TGTGCCAGCAGTGACGGACTCTATGGCTACACCTTC. Encoded protein: CASSDGLYGYTF.

This clone was seen a single time. The chain recombines TRBV6-1 with TRBJ1-6; tentatively, D is TRBD1 (6 bases). CDR3 length: 13 residues. Germline V gene lookup returns CDR1 MNHNS and CDR2 SASEGT. Trimming removed 7 bases from V and 11 bases from J, with 15 bases in between. CDR3 loop: CASIGQLLAPLHF. Here the CDR3 DNA reads TGTGCCAGCATCGGACAGTTGCTCGCACCCCTCCACTTT.

The V gene is TRBV28, the J gene TRBJ1-1; D possibly corresponds to TRBD1 (5 bases). Looked up from germline, CDR1 is MDHEN and CDR2 is SYDVKM. The CDR3 runs 15 residues. With 5 bases removed from V and 2 bases from J, the gap between germline ends came to 15 bases. CDR3 amino acids: CASSNPGRGNTEAFF. DNA for the CDR3: TGTGCCAGCAGTAATCCTGGAAGGGGTAACACTGAAGCTTTCTTT.

CDR3 sequence: CASSPSPGPQHF. The CDR3 bases are TGTGCCAGTAGTCCCTCCCCCGGGCCCCAGCATTTT. V and J are TRBV19 and TRBJ1-5; D gene uncertain. Trimming cost V 5 bases and J 9 bases, with 11 bases left between them. This CDR3 comprises 12 residues. Germline V gives CDR1 LNHDA, CDR2 SQIVND (reference sequence).

CDR3 in amino acids: CSVGYLAGVGNEQFF. The DNA of the CDR3 is TGCAGCGTTGGTTACCTAGCGGGAGTGGGGAATGAGCAGTTCTTC. This sequence joins TRBV29-1 and TRBJ2-1, with 10 bases fitting TRBD2. Germline V CDR1 and CDR2: SQVTM, ANQGSEA. With V trimmed by 4 bases and J by 7 bases, 10 bases remained unmatched. The CDR3 loop spans 15 amino acids.

J is TRBJ1-5 and V is TRBV7-2; possibly TRBD1 for D (5 bases). The CDR3 has 13 amino acids. CDR1 and CDR2 (germline): SGHTA, FQGNSA. The V and J ends lost 5 bases and 5 bases respectively, with 10 bases between them. The CDR3 is CASSAGRDQPQHF. CDR3 sequence (DNA): TGTGCCAGCAGCGCTGGCAGGGATCAGCCCCAGCATTTT.

V gene TRBV5-6 combines with J gene TRBJ1-1, with unresolved D. V gave up 7 bases and J gave up 0 bases, with 22 bases separating them. Germline CDR1 is SGHDT and CDR2 is YYEEEE. This CDR3 has 17 residues. CDR3 in amino acids: CASLTQSRQRMNTEAFF. CDR3 sequence (DNA): TGTGCCAGCCTCACACAGAGTCGGCAGCGGATGAACACTGAAGCTTTCTTT.

This chain uses TRBV11-2 with TRBJ2-1; TRBD2 matches at 10 bases. CDR3 length: 16 residues. V shed 0 bases, J shed 9 bases, and the junction held 8 bases outside the gene matches. Germline CDR1 and CDR2: SGHAT and FQNNGV. For the CDR3, the DNA is TGTGCCAGCAGCTTAGAGTTGTTAGCGGGAGGACTTGAGCAGTTCTTC. Translation: CASSLELLAGGLEQFF.

The chain has TRBV15 and TRBJ2-7; a possible D gene is TRBD2 (6 bases). This CDR3 is built from 15 residues. Germline CDR1 is LNHNV and CDR2 is YYDKDF (reference sequence). The V gene lost 0 bases and the J gene lost 12 bases, with 21 bases spanning the gap. The CDR3 nucleotides are TGTGCCACCAGCAGAGATTGGGATGCTTCGGGACTTCTGTACTTC. Its translation is CATSRDWDASGLLYF. Together with reference TRBV15 and TRBJ2-7, the CDR3 gives the full variable domain: DAMVIQNPRYQVTQFGKPVTLSCSQTLNHNVMYWYQQKSSQAPKLLFHYYDKDFNNEADTPDNFQSRRPNTSFCFLDIRSPGLGDTAMYLCATSRDWDASGLLYFGPGTRLTVT.

This chain uses TRBV5-4 with TRBJ2-3; 11 nucleotides line up with TRBD2. J was trimmed by 0 bases and V by 4 bases; bases with no gene match: 16. CDR3 length equals 20 residues. Germline lookup yields CDR1 SGHNT and CDR2 YYREEE (reference sequence). Here the CDR3 reads CASSALGAGGTSGSTDTQYF. The DNA of the CDR3 is TGTGCCAGCAGCGCTTTGGGGGCTGGAGGGACTAGCGGTAGCACAGATACGCAGTATTTT. Supplemented by reference TRBV5-4 and TRBJ2-3, the full variable domain reads ETGVTQSPTHLIKTRGQQVTLRCSSQSGHNTVSWYQQALGQGPQFIFQYYREEENGRGNFPPRFSGLQFPNYSSELNVNALELDDSALYLCASSALGAGGTSGSTDTQYFGPGTRLTVL.

The chain combines TRBV19 with TRBJ1-6, with D possibly being TRBD1 (5 bases). Germline assignment: CDR1 LNHDA and CDR2 SQIVND (reference sequence). This CDR3 comprises 14 residues. The V end lost 5 bases, the J end lost 5 bases, and 10 bases lay between the germline ends. In DNA, the CDR3 is TGTGCCAGTAGTTCCGGGGGAAATAATTCACCCCTCCACTTT. As protein: CASSSGGNNSPLHF. Variable domain in full (rest from reference TRBV19 and TRBJ1-6): DGGITQSPKYLFRKEGQNVTLSCEQNLNHDAMYWYRQDPGQGLRLIYYSQIVNDFQKGDIAEGYSVSREKKESFPLTVTSAQKNPTAFYLCASSSGGNNSPLHFGNGTRLTVT.

Regarding this clone: The sample contains more than one DNA sequence encoding this CDR3. The chain recombines TRBV5-4 with TRBJ2-3; perhaps TRBD1 as D (6 bases). CDR3 length: 11 amino acids. V was cut by 5 bases and J by 15 bases, with 16 bases left in between. In germline, CDR1 is SGHNT, CDR2 YYREEE (reference sequence). CDR3 nucleotide sequence: TGTGCCAGCAGTTATGACAGGTTGCAATATTTT. Translated, it gives CASSYDRLQYF.

V gene TRBV5-4 combines with J gene TRBJ2-1, with D hard to call. Trimming stripped 5 bases from V and 8 bases from J, with 17 bases between. This CDR3 is 14 amino acids long. CDR1 and CDR2 from the germline V gene are SGHNT and YYREEE (reference sequence). The CDR3 DNA sequence: TGTGCCAGCAGATATTTGCCAGTACACGATGAGCAGTTCTTC. Its translation is CASRYLPVHDEQFF.

This chain connects TRBV18 to TRBJ2-3; D may be TRBD1 (6 bases). V dropped 1 base and J dropped 3 bases, with 11 bases sitting between them. The CDR3 is 15 amino acids. Germline loops: CDR1 KGHSH, CDR2 LQKENI. As DNA, the CDR3 is TGTGCCAGCTCACCACTCCGGACAGAAACAGATACGCAGTATTTT. It encodes CASSPLRTETDTQYF.

The V gene is TRBV5-1, the J gene TRBJ2-3, with unresolved D. V was clipped by 0 bases and J by 2 bases, with 7 bases between them. The CDR3 runs 14 residues. Germline V lookup: CDR1 SGHRS, CDR2 YFSETQ. CDR3 protein: CASSLDSYTDTQYF. The CDR3 DNA sequence: TGCGCCAGCAGCTTGGACAGTTACACAGATACGCAGTATTTT.

The chain uses TRBV27 and TRBJ2-2; D is unresolved. Germline CDR1 MNHEY, CDR2 SMNVEV (reference sequence). CDR3 length equals 15 residues. Trimming removed 3 bases at V and 6 bases at J, with 14 bases between. CDR3 residues: CASSLRVAKAGELFF. CDR3 nucleotide sequence: TGTGCCAGCAGTTTGAGAGTAGCTAAAGCCGGGGAGCTGTTTTTT.

This clone was seen a handful of times. The chain has TRBV30 and TRBJ2-1, with 7 positions matching TRBD2. The CDR3 totals 13 residues. V shed 1 base and J 8 bases; nucleotides not matched to a gene: 5. CDR1 is GTSNPN, CDR2 SVGIG, per germline (reference sequence). CDR3 coding DNA: TGTGCCTGGAGTGGGCAACGGGGGGATGAGCAGTTCTTC. Protein sequence: CAWSGQRGDEQFF.

The chain couples TRBV28 to TRBJ1-2, with D possibly matching TRBD1 (6 bases). Germline V gene lookup returns CDR1 MDHEN and CDR2 SYDVKM. CDR3 length: 15 amino acids. Trimming took off 6 bases at V and 9 bases at J, with 23 bases between the two ends. CDR3 DNA: TGTGCCAGCAGATTTTCACGTGGAGGGGGGGAGAGCTACACCTTC. Amino acid sequence: CASRFSRGGGESYTF.

The V and J genes are TRBV19 and TRBJ1-3; no clear D. The CDR3 is 16 residues long. The germline gives CDR1 LNHDA, CDR2 SQIVND (reference sequence). Trimming removed 5 bases at V and 6 bases at J, with 20 bases between. The CDR3 DNA sequence: TGTGCCAGTAGTTCGAGACCGGGAGACGCTGTAAACACCATATATTTT. This gives the protein CASSSRPGDAVNTIYF.

This CDR3 is CASTKGRVGEALFF. As DNA, the CDR3 is TGTGCCAGCACCAAAGGGCGAGTGGGAGAAGCACTGTTTTTT. The gene calls are TRBV6-6 and TRBJ1-4; D gene uncertain. CDR1 is MNHNY and CDR2 is SVGAGI in the germline V gene (reference sequence). This CDR3 spans 14 amino acids. V lost 7 bases and J lost 13, with 22 bases in between.

The table lists this clone with a few counts. The chain has TRBV7-2 and TRBJ2-7; the D gene is possibly TRBD1 (6 bases). This CDR3 region has 13 residues. The germline CDR1 and CDR2 sequences are SGHTA and FQGNSA. V dropped 5 bases and J dropped 7 bases, with 15 bases sitting between them. CDR3 sequence reads: CASSLQTQGEQYF. The CDR3 bases are TGTGCCAGCAGCCTACAAACGCAGGGGGAGCAGTACTTC.

CDR3 in DNA: TGCGCCAGCAGCCCAAGCGGATTATCTTCCTACGAGCAGTACTTC. This encodes CASSPSGLSSYEQYF. The gene calls are TRBV5-1 and TRBJ2-7; D possibly corresponds to TRBD2 (5 bases). CDR1 SGHRS and CDR2 YFSETQ come from the germline V gene. The CDR3 runs to 15 residues. V was trimmed by 4 bases and J by 1 base, leaving 15 bases between them. Supplemented by reference TRBV5-1 and TRBJ2-7, the full variable domain reads KAGVTQTPRYLIKTRGQQVTLSCSPISGHRSVSWYQQTPGQGLQFLFEYFSETQRNKGNFPGRFSGRQFSNSRSEMNVSTLELGDSALYLCASSPSGLSSYEQYFGPGTRLTVT.

This chain joins TRBV4-2 and TRBJ1-1; the match to TRBD1 covers 12 bases. The CDR3 totals 18 residues. V gave up 0 bases and J gave up 6 bases; unmatched junction bases: 11. Per germline, CDR1 LGHNA and CDR2 YNFKEQ. CDR3 sequence reads: CASSQDLLGQGARAEAFF. The CDR3 bases are TGTGCCAGCAGCCAAGATCTCTTGGGACAGGGGGCTAGGGCTGAAGCTTTCTTT.

The V call is TRBV29-1, the J call TRBJ1-1, with D unclear. The CDR3 is made up of 11 amino acids. CDR1 and CDR2 (germline): SQVTM, ANQGSEA. V lost 3 bases, J lost 2 bases, and 4 bases lay in between. The CDR3 DNA reads as TGCAGCGTTGACATCAACACTGAAGCTTTCTTT. Its protein product is CSVDINTEAFF.

The chain is built from TRBV2 and TRBJ2-5; D is perhaps TRBD2 (6 bases). CDR1 is SNHLY, CDR2 FYNNEI, per germline. V was cut by 1 base and J by 4 bases, with 19 bases left in between. This CDR3 has 17 residues. CDR3 nucleotide sequence: TGTGCCAGCAGTGAAGGAAAGGTTTACGGGGGAAGAGAGACCCAGTACTTC. Translating gives CASSEGKVYGGRETQYF.

This clone was detected a few times. This chain links TRBV5-4 with TRBJ2-7; 10 positions agree with TRBD1. CDR1 and CDR2 from the germline V gene are SGHNT and YYREEE (reference sequence). The CDR3 is 14 residues long. V shed 4 bases, J shed 2 bases, and the junction held 3 bases outside the gene matches. In nucleotides, the CDR3 is TGTGCCAGCAGCCCGGACAGGGGGGCCTACGAGCAGTACTTC. Translation: CASSPDRGAYEQYF.

The chain combines TRBV7-9 with TRBJ2-1, with TRBD1 as a possible D gene (7 bases). The V gene's germline CDR1 is SEHNR and CDR2 FQNEAQ (reference sequence). Trimming left V 7 bases short and J 9 bases short, with 25 bases between. CDR3 length: 16 residues. CDR3 region: CASTPYGGGVLGEQFF. The CDR3 DNA is TGTGCCAGCACCCCGTACGGAGGGGGCGTCCTAGGTGAGCAGTTCTTC.

This rearrangement joins TRBV4-3 to TRBJ1-6; 8 bases align to TRBD1. The CDR3 sequence is 16 residues long. CDR1 and CDR2 (germline): LGHNA, YSLEER. V shed 4 bases and J 7 bases; nucleotides not matched to a gene: 9. The CDR3 sequence: CASSRSWTGINSPLHF. The CDR3 DNA is TGCGCCAGCAGCCGATCTTGGACAGGGATAAATTCACCCCTCCACTTT.

The rearrangement uses TRBV28 and TRBJ1-2; D perhaps matches TRBD1 (6 bases). In germline, CDR1 is MDHEN, CDR2 SYDVKM. The CDR3 runs 13 residues. The V end was cut by 4 bases, the J end by 3 bases, with 9 bases between. The CDR3, as DNA: TGTGCCAGCAGTTCCGGACAGTACTATGGCTACACCTTC. Translation: CASSSGQYYGYTF.

The rearrangement uses TRBV4-1 and TRBJ1-1; D remains ambiguous. CDR3 size: 13 residues. Between the trimmed V and J ends, which lost 7 bases and 1 base, there was a span of 10 bases. Germline assignment: CDR1 MGHRA and CDR2 YSYEKL. CDR3 amino acids: CASTVGGNTEAFF. The DNA for the CDR3 is TGCGCCAGCACCGTCGGTGGGAACACTGAAGCTTTCTTT.

V gene TRBV27 combines with J gene TRBJ2-3; D is unclear. V was shortened by 4 bases and J by 0 bases, with 8 bases between the two germline ends. Per germline, CDR1 MNHEY and CDR2 SMNVEV (reference sequence). This CDR3 comprises 14 residues. CDR3 residues: CASSSVPSTDTQYF. The CDR3 coding sequence is TGTGCCAGCAGTTCCGTCCCTAGCACAGATACGCAGTATTTT.